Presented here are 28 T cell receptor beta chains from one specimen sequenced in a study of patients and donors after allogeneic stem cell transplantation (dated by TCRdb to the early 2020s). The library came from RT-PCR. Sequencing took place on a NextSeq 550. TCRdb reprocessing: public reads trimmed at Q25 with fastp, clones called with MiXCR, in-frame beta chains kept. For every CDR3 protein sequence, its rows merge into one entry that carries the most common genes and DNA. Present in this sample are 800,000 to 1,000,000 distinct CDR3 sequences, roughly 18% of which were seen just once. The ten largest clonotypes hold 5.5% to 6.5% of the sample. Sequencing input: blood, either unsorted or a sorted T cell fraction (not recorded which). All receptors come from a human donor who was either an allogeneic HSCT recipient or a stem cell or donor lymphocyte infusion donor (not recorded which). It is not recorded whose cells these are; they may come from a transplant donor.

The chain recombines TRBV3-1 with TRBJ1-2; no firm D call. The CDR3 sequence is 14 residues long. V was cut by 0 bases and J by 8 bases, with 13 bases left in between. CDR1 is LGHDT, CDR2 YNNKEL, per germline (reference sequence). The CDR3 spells CASSQDSRSNGYTF. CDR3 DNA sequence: TGTGCCAGCAGCCAAGATAGTCGCAGTAACGGCTACACCTTC. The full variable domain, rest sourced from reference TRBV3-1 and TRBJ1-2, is DTAVSQTPKYLVTQMGNDKSIKCEQNLGHDTMYWYKQDSKKFLKIMFSYNNKELIINETVPNRFSPKSPDKAHLNLHINSLELGDSAVYFCASSQDSRSNGYTFGSGTRLTVV.

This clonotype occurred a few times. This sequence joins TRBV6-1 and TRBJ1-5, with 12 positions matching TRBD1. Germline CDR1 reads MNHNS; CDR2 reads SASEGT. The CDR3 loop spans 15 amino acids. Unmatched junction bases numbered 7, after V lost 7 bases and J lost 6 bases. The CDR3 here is CASMGQGALGQPQHF. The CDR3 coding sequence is TGTGCCAGCATGGGACAGGGGGCCCTAGGTCAGCCCCAGCATTTT.

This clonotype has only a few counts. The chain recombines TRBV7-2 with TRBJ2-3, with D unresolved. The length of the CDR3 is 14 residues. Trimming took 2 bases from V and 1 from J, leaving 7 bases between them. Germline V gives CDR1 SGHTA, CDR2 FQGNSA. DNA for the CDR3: TGTGCCAGCAGCTTAAGCTACCGCACAGATACGCAGTATTTT. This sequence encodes CASSLSYRTDTQYF.

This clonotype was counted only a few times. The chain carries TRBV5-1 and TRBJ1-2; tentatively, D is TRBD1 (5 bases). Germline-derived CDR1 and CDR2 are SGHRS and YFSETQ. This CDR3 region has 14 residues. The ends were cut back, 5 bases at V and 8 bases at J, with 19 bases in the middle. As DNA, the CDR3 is TGCGCCAGCAGTGGAGACCTAGGGGCTTGGGGCTACACCTTC. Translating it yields CASSGDLGAWGYTF. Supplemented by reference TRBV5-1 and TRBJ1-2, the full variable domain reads KAGVTQTPRYLIKTRGQQVTLSCSPISGHRSVSWYQQTPGQGLQFLFEYFSETQRNKGNFPGRFSGRQFSNSRSEMNVSTLELGDSALYLCASSGDLGAWGYTFGSGTRLTVV.

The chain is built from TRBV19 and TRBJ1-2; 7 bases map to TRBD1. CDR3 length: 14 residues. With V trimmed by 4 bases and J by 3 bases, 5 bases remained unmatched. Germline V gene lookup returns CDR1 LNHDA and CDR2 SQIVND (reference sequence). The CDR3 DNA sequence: TGTGCCAGTAGTACCCCAGACAGGGACTATGGCTACACCTTC. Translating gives CASSTPDRDYGYTF.

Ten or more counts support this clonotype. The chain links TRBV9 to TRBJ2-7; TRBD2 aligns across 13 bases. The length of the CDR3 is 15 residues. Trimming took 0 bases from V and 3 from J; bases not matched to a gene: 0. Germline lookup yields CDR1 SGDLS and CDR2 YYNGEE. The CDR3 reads CASSVGTSGGYEQYF. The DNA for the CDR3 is TGTGCCAGCAGCGTAGGGACTAGCGGGGGCTACGAGCAGTACTTC.

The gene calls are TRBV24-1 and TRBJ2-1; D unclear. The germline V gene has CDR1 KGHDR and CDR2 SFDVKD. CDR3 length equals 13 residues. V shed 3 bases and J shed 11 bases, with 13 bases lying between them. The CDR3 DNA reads TGTGCCACCAGTGATGGTACAAGACCCAAGCAGTTCTTC. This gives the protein CATSDGTRPKQFF.

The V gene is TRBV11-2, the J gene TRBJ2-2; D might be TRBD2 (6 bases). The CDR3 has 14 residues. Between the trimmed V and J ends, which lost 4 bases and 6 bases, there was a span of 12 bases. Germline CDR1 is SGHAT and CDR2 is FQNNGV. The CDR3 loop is CASSSLGTPGELFF. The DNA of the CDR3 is TGTGCCAGCAGCTCACTCGGGACTCCCGGGGAGCTGTTTTTT.

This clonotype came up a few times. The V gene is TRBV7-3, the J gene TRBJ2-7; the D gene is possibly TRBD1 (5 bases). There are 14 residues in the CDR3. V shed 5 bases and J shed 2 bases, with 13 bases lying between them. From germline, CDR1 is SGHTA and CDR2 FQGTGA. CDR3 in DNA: TGTGCCAGCAGCATGGGGCTAGGGGCCTACGAGCAGTACTTC. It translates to CASSMGLGAYEQYF.

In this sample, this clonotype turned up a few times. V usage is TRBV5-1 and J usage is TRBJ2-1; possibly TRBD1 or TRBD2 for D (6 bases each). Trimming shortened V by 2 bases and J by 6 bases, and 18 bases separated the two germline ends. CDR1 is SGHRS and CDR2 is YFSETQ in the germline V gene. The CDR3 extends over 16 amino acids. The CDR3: CASSFGLGGTANEQFF. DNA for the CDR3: TGCGCCAGCAGCTTTGGGTTGGGGGGCACAGCCAATGAGCAGTTCTTC.

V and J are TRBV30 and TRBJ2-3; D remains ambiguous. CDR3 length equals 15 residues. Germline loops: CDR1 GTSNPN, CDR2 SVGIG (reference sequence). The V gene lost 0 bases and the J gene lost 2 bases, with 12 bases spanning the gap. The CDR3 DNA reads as TGTGCCTGGAGTGTACGGTGGAAGGCCACAGATACGCAGTATTTT. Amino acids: CAWSVRWKATDTQYF.

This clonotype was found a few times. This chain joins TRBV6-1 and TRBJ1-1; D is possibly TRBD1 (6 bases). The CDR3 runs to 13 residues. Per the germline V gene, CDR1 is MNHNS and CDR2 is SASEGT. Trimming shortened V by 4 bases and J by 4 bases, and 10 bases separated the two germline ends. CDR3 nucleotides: TGTGCCAGCAGTGTCAGGGGTCCCACTGAAGCTTTCTTT. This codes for CASSVRGPTEAFF.

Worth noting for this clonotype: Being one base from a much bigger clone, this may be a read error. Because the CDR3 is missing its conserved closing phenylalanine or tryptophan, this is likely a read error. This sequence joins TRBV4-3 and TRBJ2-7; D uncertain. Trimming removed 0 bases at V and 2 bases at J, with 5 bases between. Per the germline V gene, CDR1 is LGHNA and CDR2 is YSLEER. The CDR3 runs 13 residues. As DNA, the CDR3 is TGCGCCAGCAGCCAAGATCTAGCCTACGAGCAGTACCTC. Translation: CASSQDLAYEQYL.

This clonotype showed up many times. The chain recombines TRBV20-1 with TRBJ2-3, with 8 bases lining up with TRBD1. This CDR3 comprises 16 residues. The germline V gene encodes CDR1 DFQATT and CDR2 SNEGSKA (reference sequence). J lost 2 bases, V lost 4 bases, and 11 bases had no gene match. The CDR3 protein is CSATSSRTGFTDTQYF. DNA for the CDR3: TGCAGTGCTACCAGTTCCCGGACAGGGTTCACAGATACGCAGTATTTT.

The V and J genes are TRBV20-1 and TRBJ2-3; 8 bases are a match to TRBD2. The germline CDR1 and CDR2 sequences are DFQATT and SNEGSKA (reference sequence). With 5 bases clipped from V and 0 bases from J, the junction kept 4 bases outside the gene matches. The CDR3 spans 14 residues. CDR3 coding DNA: TGCAGTGCTCGTAAGCGGGGGAGCACAGATACGCAGTATTTT. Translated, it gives CSARKRGSTDTQYF.

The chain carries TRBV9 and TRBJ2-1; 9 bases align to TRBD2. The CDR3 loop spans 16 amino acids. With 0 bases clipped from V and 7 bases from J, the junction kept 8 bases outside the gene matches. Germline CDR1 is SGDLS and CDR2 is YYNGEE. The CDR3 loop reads CASSVAVGLAYNEQFF. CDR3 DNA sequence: TGTGCCAGCAGCGTAGCGGTAGGACTAGCGTATAATGAGCAGTTCTTC. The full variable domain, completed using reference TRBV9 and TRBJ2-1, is DSGVTQTPKHLITATGQRVTLRCSPRSGDLSVYWYQQSLDQGLQFLIQYYNGEERAKGNILERFSAQQFPDLHSELNLSSLELGDSALYFCASSVAVGLAYNEQFFGPGTRLTVL.

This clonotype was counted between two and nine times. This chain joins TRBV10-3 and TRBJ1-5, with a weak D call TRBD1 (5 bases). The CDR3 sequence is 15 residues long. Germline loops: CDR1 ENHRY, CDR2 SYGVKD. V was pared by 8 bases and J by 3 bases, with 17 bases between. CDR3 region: CAIVVFSGTNQPQHF. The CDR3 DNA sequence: TGTGCCATCGTGGTGTTTTCAGGGACCAATCAGCCCCAGCATTTT.

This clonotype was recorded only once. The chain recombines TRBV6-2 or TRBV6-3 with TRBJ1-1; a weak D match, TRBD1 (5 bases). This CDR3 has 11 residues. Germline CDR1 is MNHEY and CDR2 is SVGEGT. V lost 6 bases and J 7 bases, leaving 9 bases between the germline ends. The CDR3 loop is CASRGTSEAFF. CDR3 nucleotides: TGTGCCAGCAGGGGGACCAGTGAAGCTTTCTTT.

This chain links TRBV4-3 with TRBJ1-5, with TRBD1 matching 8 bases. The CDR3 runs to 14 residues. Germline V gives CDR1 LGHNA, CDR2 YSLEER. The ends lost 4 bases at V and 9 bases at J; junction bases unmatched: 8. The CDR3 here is CASSPDRVIRPQHF. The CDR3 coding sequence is TGCGCCAGCAGCCCGGACAGGGTTATCAGGCCCCAGCATTTT.

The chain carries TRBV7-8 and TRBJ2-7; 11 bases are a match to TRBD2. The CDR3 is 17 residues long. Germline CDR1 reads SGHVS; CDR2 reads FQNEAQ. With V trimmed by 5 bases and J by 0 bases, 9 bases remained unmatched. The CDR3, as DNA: TGTGCCAGCAGCCCCTGGACTAGCGGGTCCTTCTCCTACGAGCAGTACTTC. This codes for CASSPWTSGSFSYEQYF.

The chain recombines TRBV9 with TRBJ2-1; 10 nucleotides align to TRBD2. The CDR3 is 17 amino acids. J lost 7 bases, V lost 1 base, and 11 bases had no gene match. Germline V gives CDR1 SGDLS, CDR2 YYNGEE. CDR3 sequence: CASSVTPLAGESNEQFF. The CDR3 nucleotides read TGTGCCAGCAGCGTAACCCCCCTAGCGGGAGAGTCGAATGAGCAGTTCTTC.

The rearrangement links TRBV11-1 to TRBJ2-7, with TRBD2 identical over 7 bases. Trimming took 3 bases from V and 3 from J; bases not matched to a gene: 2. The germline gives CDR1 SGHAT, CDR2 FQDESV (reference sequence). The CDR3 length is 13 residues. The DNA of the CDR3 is TGTGCCAGCAGCTTTACTAGCGACTACGAGCAGTACTTC. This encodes CASSFTSDYEQYF.

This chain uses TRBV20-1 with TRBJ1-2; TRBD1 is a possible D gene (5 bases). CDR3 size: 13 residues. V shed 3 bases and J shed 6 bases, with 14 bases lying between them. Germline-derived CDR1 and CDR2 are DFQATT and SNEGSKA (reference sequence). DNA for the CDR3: TGCAGTGCTAGGTTCAGTGCAGGGAATGGCTACACCTTC. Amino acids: CSARFSAGNGYTF.

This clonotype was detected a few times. CDR3 sequence: CAWGLGETQYF. The CDR3 DNA follows: TGTGCCTGGGGGCTCGGAGAGACCCAGTACTTC. V is TRBV30 and J is TRBJ2-5; D gene uncertain. The CDR3 has 11 residues. Germline CDR1 is GTSNPN and CDR2 is SVGIG (reference sequence). The germline V and J ends were trimmed by 5 bases and 4 bases, with 8 bases remaining between them.

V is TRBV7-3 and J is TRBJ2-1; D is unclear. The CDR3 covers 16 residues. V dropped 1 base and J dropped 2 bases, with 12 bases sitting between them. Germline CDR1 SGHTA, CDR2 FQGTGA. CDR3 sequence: CASSLSGLTPYNEQFF. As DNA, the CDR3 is TGTGCCAGCAGCTTAAGTGGTCTTACCCCCTACAATGAGCAGTTCTTC.

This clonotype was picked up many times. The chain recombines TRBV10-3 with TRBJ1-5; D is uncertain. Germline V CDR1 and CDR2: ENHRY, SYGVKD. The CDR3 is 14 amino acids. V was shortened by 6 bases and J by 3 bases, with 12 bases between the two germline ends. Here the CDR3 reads CAISPTGINQPQHF. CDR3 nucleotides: TGTGCCATCAGCCCGACTGGGATCAATCAGCCCCAGCATTTT.

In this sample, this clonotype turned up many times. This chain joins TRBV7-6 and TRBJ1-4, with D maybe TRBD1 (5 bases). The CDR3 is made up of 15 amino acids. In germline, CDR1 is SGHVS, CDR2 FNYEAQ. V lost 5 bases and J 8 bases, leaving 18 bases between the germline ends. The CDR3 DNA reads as TGTGCCAGCAGCCGGGTAAACACCGGGGCCGAAAAACTGTTTTTT. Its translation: CASSRVNTGAEKLFF.

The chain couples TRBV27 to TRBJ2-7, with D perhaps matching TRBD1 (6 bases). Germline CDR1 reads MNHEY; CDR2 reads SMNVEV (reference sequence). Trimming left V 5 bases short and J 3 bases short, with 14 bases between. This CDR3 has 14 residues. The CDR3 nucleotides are TGTGCCAGCAGTGATCTTACAGGGTTCTACGAGCAGTACTTC. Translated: CASSDLTGFYEQYF.